This section outlines one T cell receptor (beta chain) sequence together with its context. The antigen it binds to is not known. Base qualities were left out, and no much larger clone turns up one base away. This record belongs to a study of radiotherapy plus CTLA-4 blockade in lung cancer (dated by TCRdb to the late 2010s). For the study in its entirety: Among the enrolled patients, about 19% had an objective response, and 25% to 40% reached disease control.

The library was produced with the immunoSEQ multiplex PCR assay. The table comes from immuneACCESS by way of TCRdb, which keeps in-frame sequences with V and J called. Part of the clones is missing from these tables; in studies checked, under half for an unresolved V gene and the rest for unknown reasons. The sample table shows 130,000 or so clones, and around 89% are seen once. The ten largest clonotypes hold just under 7% of the sample. The study tested focal radiation therapy combined with CTLA-4 blockade (ipilimumab) in patients with chemo-refractory metastatic non-small-cell lung cancer. What the authors observed across the whole study: TCR clones derived from tumors expanded in peripheral blood after treatment with radiotherapy and ipilimumab. Early dynamic changes in blood T cell clones, together with increased serum interferon-beta after radiation, were reported as the strongest predictors of response.

The sample consisted of peripheral blood, taken from a patient treated with radiotherapy plus ipilimumab. This receptor was obtained from a human donor with non-small cell lung cancer that progressed on radiotherapy plus ipilimumab.

Here the CDR3 is given as CASSLVGGNGYTF. The sequence in DNA is TGCGCCAGCAGCTTGGTAGGGGGAAATGGCTACACCTTC. The rearrangement joined TRBV5-1 to TRBJ1-2; the best D guess is TRBD1, with 6 bases matching. CDR1 and CDR2 are read off the germline V gene as SGHRS and YFSETQ. Trimming at the junction amounts to 0 bases on V and 6 bases on J, and the germline ends lie 9 bases apart. Measured from the cysteine to the phenylalanine, the CDR3 is 13 residues long. The kept DNA is CDR3 alone, 39 bases in frame from the first base.